The 4 T cell receptor gamma chains below all came from one sample that was sequenced in a study of γδ T cells in repeated Plasmodium falciparum infection. TCRdb re-called clones from the multiplex PCR reads via CATT. Of around 27,000 gamma-chain clones in the sample, approximately 1.4% were seen once. Vgamma9/Vdelta2+ and Vdelta2-negative gammadelta T cells were flow-sorted from PBMC for bulk sequencing. The specimen sequenced was gamma-delta T cells from blood. These receptors originate from a pool of human donors (malaria-infected and uninfected, not separated).

The chain combines TRGV4 with TRGJ1 or TRGJ2. TCRdb does not report a J gene; here it was assigned by matching the DNA to germline references. Germline CDR1 is EGSTGY and CDR2 is YDSYTSSV. Losses at the gene ends were 9 bases for V and 3 bases for J; bases not matched to a gene: 8. This CDR3 is 12 amino acids long. For the CDR3, the DNA is TGTGCCACCGAGAATTGTTATTATAAGAAACTCTTT. Amino acid sequence: CATENCYYKKLF.

The chain uses TRGV8 and TRGJ1 or TRGJ2. No J gene was available from TCRdb, and it was assigned here by a germline match of the DNA. Trimming removed 2 bases from V and 3 bases from J; junction bases left unmatched: 4. The CDR3 contains 13 residues. The V gene's germline CDR1 is VENAVY and CDR2 YDSYNSRV. CDR3 DNA sequence: TGTGCCACCTGGGATACTTGTTATTATAAGAAACTCTTT. Residues: CATWDTCYYKKLF.

This clone has at least ten counts. A far larger clone is only one base removed, so a read error is likely. The identical CDR3 is also encoded by other nucleotide sequences in the sample. The chain uses TRGV9 and TRGJP. Looked up from germline, CDR1 is GITISATS and CDR2 is ISYDGTV (reference sequence). This CDR3 region has 17 residues. The CDR3 nucleotides are TGCGCCTTGTGGGAGGTGCAAGGGGGGTTGGGCAAAAAAATCAAGGTATTT. Its protein is CALWEVQGGLGKKIKVF.

This clone has just a few counts. For this DNA, TCRdb reports the protein of a much larger clone, which diverges at residue 5, most likely from a read error; the protein presented here is translated directly from the DNA. CDR3 region: CATNCTTGWFKIF. Here the CDR3 DNA reads TGTGCCACCAATTGTACCACTGGTTGGTTCAAGATATTT. The chain carries TRGV8 and TRGJP1. Matching the DNA to germline supplied the J gene, which TCRdb does not give. The CDR3 is 13 residues long. V shed 9 bases and J 1 base; nucleotides not matched to a gene: 5. Germline CDR1 reads VENAVY; CDR2 reads YDSYNSRV.